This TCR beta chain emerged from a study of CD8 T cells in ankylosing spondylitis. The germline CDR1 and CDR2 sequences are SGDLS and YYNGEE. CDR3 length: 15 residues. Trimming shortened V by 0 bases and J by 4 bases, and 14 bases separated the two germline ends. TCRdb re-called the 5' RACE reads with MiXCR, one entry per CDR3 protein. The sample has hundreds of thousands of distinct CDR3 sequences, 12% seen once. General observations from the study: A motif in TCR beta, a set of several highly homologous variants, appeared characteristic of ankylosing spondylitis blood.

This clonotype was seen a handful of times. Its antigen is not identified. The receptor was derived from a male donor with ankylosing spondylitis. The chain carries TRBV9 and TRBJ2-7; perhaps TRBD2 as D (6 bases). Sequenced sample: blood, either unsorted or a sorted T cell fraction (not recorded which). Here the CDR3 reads CASSVDFGSGYEQYF. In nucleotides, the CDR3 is TGTGCCAGCAGCGTAGATTTCGGGAGCGGGTACGAGCAGTACTTC.